This T cell receptor beta chain was sequenced during a study of T cell responses to AZD1222 COVID-19 vaccine. Study in general: The study pooled second doses at about 4 or about 12 weeks.

To note about this clone: Its matching antigen is unknown.

General study findings and limits: The donor cohort was predominantly white British with a female majority, and clonal diversity may have been underestimated.

This CDR3 spans 14 amino acids. From germline, CDR1 is ENHRY and CDR2 SYGVKD. The J segment lost 11 bases and the V segment lost 6 bases, leaving 11 bases of the junction unmatched. The assay was immunoSEQ multiplex PCR, and TCRdb's table has in-frame clones only and misses some. The top ten hold about 2.5% of the sample, which has 150,000 to 200,000 clones, more than 80% seen once. Source: peripheral blood, taken on day 0 of AZD1222 vaccination. The rearrangement joins TRBV10-3 to TRBJ2-1; 9 bases are shared with TRBD2. This clonotype was sampled from an adult in good health. The DNA for the CDR3 is TGTGCCATCAGCCCCGGACTAGCGACTAACCAGCAGTTCTTC. Its protein is CAISPGLATNQQFF.